Shown below are 9 T cell receptor beta chains from a single sample sequenced in a study of Graves' ophthalmopathy and Graves' hyperthyroidism. Amplification of TCR beta CDR3 regions used RNA transcripts. RT-PCR with HTBI primers came first, then second-round multiplex PCR. Each CDR3 protein is one row after TCRdb ran MiXCR on the multiplex PCR reads. The sample contains about 370,000 distinct CDR3 sequences, about 18% of which appear only once. The sample was peripheral blood. The receptors derive from an adult woman with stable Graves' hyperthyroidism.

This clonotype was picked up many times. The DNA of the CDR3 is TGTGCCAGCAGCGGGGACTTTCTAGCCAAAAACATTCAGTACTTC. Translation gives CASSGDFLAKNIQYF. The chain is built from TRBV6-1 and TRBJ2-4; maybe TRBD2 (6 bases). The CDR3 totals 15 residues. Looked up from germline, CDR1 is MNHNS and CDR2 is SASEGT. Between the trimmed V and J ends, which lost 6 bases and 0 bases, there was a span of 12 bases.

The table lists this clonotype with many counts. The chain employs TRBV28 and TRBJ2-5; tentative D call: TRBD2 (5 bases). CDR1 is MDHEN, CDR2 SYDVKM, per germline. With 6 bases removed from V and 5 bases from J, the gap between germline ends came to 10 bases. There are 12 residues in the CDR3. In DNA form, the CDR3 reads TGTGCCAGCAGAGCGGTGATGGAGACCCAGTACTTC. This encodes CASRAVMETQYF.

This clonotype was seen repeatedly, ten times or more. The V and J genes are TRBV20-1 and TRBJ2-5; 13 nucleotides line up with TRBD2. CDR3 length: 17 amino acids. CDR1 is DFQATT and CDR2 is SNEGSKA in the germline V gene (reference sequence). The V and J ends lost 3 bases and 7 bases, in that order; junction bases with no gene match: 14. CDR3 in amino acids: CSARRKRLAGGMGTQYF. CDR3 in DNA: TGCAGTGCTAGGCGTAAAAGACTAGCGGGAGGCATGGGGACCCAGTACTTC.

This clonotype was observed many times. The gene calls are TRBV28 and TRBJ1-1, with D possibly matching TRBD1 (5 bases). Trimming pared 4 bases from V and 1 base from J, leaving 13 bases between. This CDR3 region has 15 residues. In germline, CDR1 is MDHEN, CDR2 SYDVKM. The CDR3 is CASSSPTEPNTEAFF. The DNA for the CDR3 is TGTGCCAGCAGTTCCCCGACAGAACCGAACACTGAAGCTTTCTTT.

This clonotype was detected only a few times. This chain uses TRBV4-1 with TRBJ2-2, with 13 bases identical to TRBD2. The germline gives CDR1 MGHRA, CDR2 YSYEKL. V was clipped by 5 bases and J by 7 bases; unmatched bases: 4. This CDR3 comprises 15 residues. CDR3 nucleotide sequence: TGCGCCAGCAGCTGGACTAGCGGGAGTGGCGGGGAGCTGTTTTTT. Protein: CASSWTSGSGGELFF.

This clonotype was found many times. This sequence joins TRBV4-1 and TRBJ1-5; D remains ambiguous. This CDR3 spans 13 amino acids. With 0 bases removed from V and 5 bases from J, the gap between germline ends came to 5 bases. CDR1 and CDR2 (germline): MGHRA, YSYEKL. This CDR3 is CASSQDSYQPQHF. DNA for the CDR3: TGCGCCAGCAGCCAAGACAGCTATCAGCCCCAGCATTTT.

Many counts were recorded for this clonotype. This chain connects TRBV28 to TRBJ1-1; no clear D. Trimming pared 1 base from V and 11 bases from J, leaving 11 bases between. Looked up from germline, CDR1 is MDHEN and CDR2 is SYDVKM. The CDR3 runs 12 residues. CDR3 protein: CASSLSSGRAFF. The CDR3, as DNA: TGTGCCAGCAGTTTATCGTCGGGAAGGGCTTTCTTT.

The V and J genes are TRBV9 and TRBJ1-6, with D maybe TRBD1 (6 bases). The ends were cut back, 0 bases at V and 7 bases at J, with 11 bases in the middle. From germline, CDR1 is SGDLS and CDR2 YYNGEE. The length of the CDR3 is 15 residues. In DNA, the CDR3 is TGTGCCAGCAGCGTAGAAGGGGGGCGGAATTCACCCCTCCACTTT. This gives the protein CASSVEGGRNSPLHF.

The genes are TRBV2 and TRBJ2-1; TRBD2 might be the D (5 bases). V was cut by 6 bases and J by 10 bases, with 19 bases left in between. This CDR3 region has 14 residues. CDR1 SNHLY and CDR2 FYNNEI come from the germline V gene. CDR3 sequence (DNA): TGTGCCAGCAGGGACTCCACTAGTTTCGAAGAGCAGTTCTTC. It codes for CASRDSTSFEEQFF.